This TCR beta chain emerged from a study of T cells after yellow fever vaccination. The sample holds many counts of this clonotype. V lost 5 bases and J lost 1, with 11 bases in between. This CDR3 spans 15 amino acids. The germline V gene encodes CDR1 LNHNV and CDR2 YYDKDF (reference sequence). TCRdb called the 5' RACE reads again in MiXCR, with one record for every CDR3 protein. The sample has about 300,000 distinct CDR3 sequences; 3% to 4.5% are singletons. The source material was PBMCs, sampled 5 days after the yellow fever booster vaccination. The V and J genes are TRBV15 and TRBJ2-2; tentatively, D is TRBD1 or TRBD2 (5 bases each). The TCR was taken from a man aged 18 to 30 who received the YFV17D yellow fever vaccine. In DNA, the CDR3 is TGTGCCACCAGCCCCCGGGGCCGGAACACCGGGGAGCTGTTTTTT. Protein sequence: CATSPRGRNTGELFF.